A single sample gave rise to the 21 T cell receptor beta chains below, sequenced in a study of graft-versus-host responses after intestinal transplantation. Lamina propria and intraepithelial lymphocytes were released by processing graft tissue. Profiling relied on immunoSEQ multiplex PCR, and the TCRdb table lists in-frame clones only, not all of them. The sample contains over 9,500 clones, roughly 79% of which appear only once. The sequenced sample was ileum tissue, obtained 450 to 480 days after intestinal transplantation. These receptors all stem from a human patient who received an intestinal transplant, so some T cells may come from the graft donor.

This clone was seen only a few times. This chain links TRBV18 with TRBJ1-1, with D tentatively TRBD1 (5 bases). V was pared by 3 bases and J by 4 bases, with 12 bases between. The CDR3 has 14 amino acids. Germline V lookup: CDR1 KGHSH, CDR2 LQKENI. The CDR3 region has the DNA TGTGCCAGCTCACCTTCGGCGGGACTCACTGAAGCTTTCTTT. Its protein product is CASSPSAGLTEAFF. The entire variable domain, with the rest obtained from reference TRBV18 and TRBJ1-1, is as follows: NAGVMQNPRHLVRRRGQEARLRCSPMKGHSHVYWYRQLPEEGLKFMVYLQKENIIDESGMPKERFSAEFPKEGPSILRIQQVVRGDSAAYFCASSPSAGLTEAFFGQGTRLTVV.

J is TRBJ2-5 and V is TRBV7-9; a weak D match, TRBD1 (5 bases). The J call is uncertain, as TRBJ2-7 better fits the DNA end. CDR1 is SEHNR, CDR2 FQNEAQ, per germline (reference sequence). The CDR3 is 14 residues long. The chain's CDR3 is CASSFRQFPYEQYF. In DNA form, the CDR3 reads TGTGCCAGCAGCTTCCGACAGTTCCCCTACGAGCAGTACTTC.

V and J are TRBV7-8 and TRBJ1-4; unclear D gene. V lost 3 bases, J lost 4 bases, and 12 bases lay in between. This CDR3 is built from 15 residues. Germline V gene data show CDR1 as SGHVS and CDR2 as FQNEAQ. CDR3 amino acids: CASSLDEQSNEKLFF. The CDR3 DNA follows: TGTGCCAGCAGCTTGGATGAACAGAGTAATGAAAAACTGTTTTTT.

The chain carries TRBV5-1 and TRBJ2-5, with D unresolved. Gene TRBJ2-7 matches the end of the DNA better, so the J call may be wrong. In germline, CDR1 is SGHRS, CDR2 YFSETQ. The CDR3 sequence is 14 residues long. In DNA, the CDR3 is TGCGCCAGCAGCTTGGGGCCCTCCGAAACCGAGCAGTACTTC. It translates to CASSLGPSETEQYF.

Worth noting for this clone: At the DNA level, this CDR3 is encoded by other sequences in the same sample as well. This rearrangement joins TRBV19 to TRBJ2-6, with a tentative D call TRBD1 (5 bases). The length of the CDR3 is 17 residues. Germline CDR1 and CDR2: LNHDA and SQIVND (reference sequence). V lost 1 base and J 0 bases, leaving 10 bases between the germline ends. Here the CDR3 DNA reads TGTGCCAGTAGTATAGGTACAGGTAACTCTGGGGCCAACGTCCTGACTTTC. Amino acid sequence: CASSIGTGNSGANVLTF.

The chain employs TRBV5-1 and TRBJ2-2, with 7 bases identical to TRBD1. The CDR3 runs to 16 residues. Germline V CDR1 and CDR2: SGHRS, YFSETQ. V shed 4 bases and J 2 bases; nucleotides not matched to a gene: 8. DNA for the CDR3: TGCGCCAGCAGCACCCGGGACAGCTTAAACACCGGGGAGCTGTTTTTT. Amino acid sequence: CASSTRDSLNTGELFF. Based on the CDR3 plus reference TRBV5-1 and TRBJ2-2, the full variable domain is KAGVTQTPRYLIKTRGQQVTLSCSPISGHRSVSWYQQTPGQGLQFLFEYFSETQRNKGNFPGRFSGRQFSNSRSEMNVSTLELGDSALYLCASSTRDSLNTGELFFGEGSRLTVL.

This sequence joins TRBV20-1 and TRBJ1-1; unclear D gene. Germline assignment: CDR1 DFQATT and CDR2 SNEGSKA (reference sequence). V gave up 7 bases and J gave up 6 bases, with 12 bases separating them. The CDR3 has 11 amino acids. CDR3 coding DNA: TGCAGTGGATTGCGGGATGCTGAAGCTTTCTTT. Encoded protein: CSGLRDAEAFF.

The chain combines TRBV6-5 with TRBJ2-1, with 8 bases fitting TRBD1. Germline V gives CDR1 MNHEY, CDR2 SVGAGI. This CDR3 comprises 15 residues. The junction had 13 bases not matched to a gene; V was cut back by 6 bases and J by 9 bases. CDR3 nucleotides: TGTGCCAGCAGAAGACAGGGGTTATCGATGGGTGAGCAGTTCTTC. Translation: CASRRQGLSMGEQFF.

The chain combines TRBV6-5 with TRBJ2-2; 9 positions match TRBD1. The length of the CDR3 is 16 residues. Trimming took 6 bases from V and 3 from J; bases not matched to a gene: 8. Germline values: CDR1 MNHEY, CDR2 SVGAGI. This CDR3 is CASRYRTGADTGELFF. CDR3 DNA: TGTGCCAGCAGATACCGGACAGGGGCAGACACCGGGGAGCTGTTTTTT.

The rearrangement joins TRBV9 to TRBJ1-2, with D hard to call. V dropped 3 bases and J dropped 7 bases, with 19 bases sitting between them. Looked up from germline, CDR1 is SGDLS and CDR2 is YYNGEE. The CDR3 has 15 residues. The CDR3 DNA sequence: TGTGCCAGCAGCGCCCACCGGGTTTCTGCGCGTGGCTACACCTTC. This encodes CASSAHRVSARGYTF.

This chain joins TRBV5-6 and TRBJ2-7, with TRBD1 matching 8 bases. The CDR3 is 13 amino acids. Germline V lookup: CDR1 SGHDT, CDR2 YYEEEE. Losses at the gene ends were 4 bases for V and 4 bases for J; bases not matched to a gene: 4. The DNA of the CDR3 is TGTGCCAGCAGCGTGGGACAGGCTTACGAGCAGTACTTC. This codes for CASSVGQAYEQYF.

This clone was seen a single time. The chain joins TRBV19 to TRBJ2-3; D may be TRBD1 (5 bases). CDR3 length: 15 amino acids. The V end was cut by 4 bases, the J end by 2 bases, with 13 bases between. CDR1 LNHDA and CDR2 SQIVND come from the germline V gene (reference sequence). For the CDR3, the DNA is TGTGCCAGTAGTACGACAGTTCTGATCACAGATACGCAGTATTTT. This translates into CASSTTVLITDTQYF.

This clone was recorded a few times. The CDR3 reads CASSGGYQETQYF. Here the CDR3 DNA reads TGTGCCAGCAGCGGGGGCTACCAAGAGACCCAGTACTTC. V gene TRBV5-4 combines with J gene TRBJ2-5, with D possibly TRBD1 on 6 matching bases. CDR3 length: 13 residues. CDR1 and CDR2 (germline): SGHNT, YYREEE (reference sequence). V lost 4 bases and J 0 bases, leaving 7 bases between the germline ends.

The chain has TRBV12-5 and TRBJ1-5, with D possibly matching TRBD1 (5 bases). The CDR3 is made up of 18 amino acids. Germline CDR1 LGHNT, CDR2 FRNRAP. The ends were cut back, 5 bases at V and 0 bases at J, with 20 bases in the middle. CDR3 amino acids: CASGIALTATYSNQPQHF. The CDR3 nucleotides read TGTGCTAGTGGTATAGCATTGACAGCCACTTATAGCAATCAGCCCCAGCATTTT. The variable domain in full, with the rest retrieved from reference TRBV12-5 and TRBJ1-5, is DARVTQTPRHKVTEMGQEVTMRCQPILGHNTVFWYRQTMMQGLELLAYFRNRAPLDDSGMPKDRFSAEMPDATLATLKIQPSEPRDSAVYFCASGIALTATYSNQPQHFGDGTRLSIL.

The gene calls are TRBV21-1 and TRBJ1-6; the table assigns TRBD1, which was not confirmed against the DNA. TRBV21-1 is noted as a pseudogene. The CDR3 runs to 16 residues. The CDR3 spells CASSKTAPGQNSPLHF. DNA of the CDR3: TGTGCCAGCAGCAAAACGGCGCCGGGACAGAATTCACCCCTCCACTTT.

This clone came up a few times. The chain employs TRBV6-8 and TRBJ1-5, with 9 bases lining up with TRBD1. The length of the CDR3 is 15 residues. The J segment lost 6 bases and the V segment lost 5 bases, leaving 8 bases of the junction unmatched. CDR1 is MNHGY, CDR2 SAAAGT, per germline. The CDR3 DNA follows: TGTGCCAGCAGTGAAGGAGGGACAGGGTTTCAGCCCCAGCATTTT. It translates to CASSEGGTGFQPQHF.

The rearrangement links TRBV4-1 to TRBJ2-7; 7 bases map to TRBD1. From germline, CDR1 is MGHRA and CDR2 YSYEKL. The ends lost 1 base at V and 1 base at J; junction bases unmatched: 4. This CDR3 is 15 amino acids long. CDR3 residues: CASSQGTGFSYEQYF. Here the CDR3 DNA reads TGCGCCAGCAGCCAAGGGACAGGTTTTTCCTACGAGCAGTACTTC.

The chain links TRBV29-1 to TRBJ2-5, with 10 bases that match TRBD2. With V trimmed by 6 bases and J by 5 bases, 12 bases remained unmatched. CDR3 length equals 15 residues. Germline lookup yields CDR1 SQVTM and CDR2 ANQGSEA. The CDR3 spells CSVPPPSGGAETQYF. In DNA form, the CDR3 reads TGCAGCGTGCCCCCTCCCAGCGGGGGGGCTGAGACCCAGTACTTC.

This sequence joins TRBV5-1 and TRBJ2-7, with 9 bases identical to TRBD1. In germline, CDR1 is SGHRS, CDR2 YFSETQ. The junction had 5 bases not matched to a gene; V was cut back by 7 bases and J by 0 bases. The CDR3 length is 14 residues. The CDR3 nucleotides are TGCGCCAGCGGACAGACAGGGGGCTCCTACGAGCAGTACTTC. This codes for CASGQTGGSYEQYF. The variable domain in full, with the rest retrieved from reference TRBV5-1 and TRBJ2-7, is KAGVTQTPRYLIKTRGQQVTLSCSPISGHRSVSWYQQTPGQGLQFLFEYFSETQRNKGNFPGRFSGRQFSNSRSEMNVSTLELGDSALYLCASGQTGGSYEQYFGPGTRLTVT.

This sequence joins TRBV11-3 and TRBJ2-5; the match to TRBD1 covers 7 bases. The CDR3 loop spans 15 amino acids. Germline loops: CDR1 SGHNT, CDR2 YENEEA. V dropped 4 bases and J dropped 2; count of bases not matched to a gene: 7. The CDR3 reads CASSSIQGTQETQYF. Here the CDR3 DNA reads TGTGCCAGCAGCTCAATACAGGGGACACAAGAGACCCAGTACTTC.

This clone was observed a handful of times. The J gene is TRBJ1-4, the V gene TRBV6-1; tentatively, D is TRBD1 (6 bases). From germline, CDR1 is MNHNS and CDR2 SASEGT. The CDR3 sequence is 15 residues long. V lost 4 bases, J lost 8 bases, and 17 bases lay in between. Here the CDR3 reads CASSGGTLSREKLFF. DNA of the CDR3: TGTGCCAGCAGTGGAGGGACACTCTCCCGGGAAAAACTGTTTTTT.